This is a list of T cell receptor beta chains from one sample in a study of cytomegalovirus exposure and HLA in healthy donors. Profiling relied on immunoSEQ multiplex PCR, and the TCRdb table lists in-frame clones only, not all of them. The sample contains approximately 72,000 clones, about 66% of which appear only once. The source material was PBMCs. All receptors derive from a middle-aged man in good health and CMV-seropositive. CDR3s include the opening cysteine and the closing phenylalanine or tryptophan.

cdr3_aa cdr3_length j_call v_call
CASTPGPTGNQPQHF 15 TRBJ1-5 TRBV2
CASSLDSGPPFRGYTF 16 TRBJ1-2 TRBV7-3
CASSKVGGLAGGVSSYEQYF 20 TRBJ2-7 TRBV21-1
CASSHGVANEKLFF 14 TRBJ1-4 TRBV7-9
CASSLGGEYEQYF 13 TRBJ2-7 TRBV5-1
CASSIDNRDPQWYGQPQHF 19 TRBJ1-5 TRBV19
CAIRDPLTKRGEYNEQFF 18 TRBJ2-1 TRBV10-3
CASLSGGNNEQFF 13 TRBJ2-1 TRBV5-1
CASSWGRSTDTQYF 14 TRBJ2-3 TRBV28
CASSLSAQGESPLHF 15 TRBJ1-6 TRBV7-8
CASSTGAEAFF 11 TRBJ1-1 TRBV7-9
CAWSLGAIYEQYF 13 TRBJ2-7 TRBV30
CASSLLGDSNQPQHF 15 TRBJ1-5 TRBV27
CAITQGARVGNQPQHF 16 TRBJ1-5 TRBV10-3
CASSHGGFEQFF 12 TRBJ2-1 TRBV4-2
CASSETPENIQYF 13 TRBJ2-4 TRBV6-1
CASSPGLGGIATEAFF 16 TRBJ1-1 TRBV18
CAWRGTYSNQPQHF 14 TRBJ1-5 TRBV30
CASSYSGGADTQYF 14 TRBJ2-3 TRBV5-6
CASSQSAVRGPTEAFF 16 TRBJ1-1 TRBV4-2
CASLMRRGTEAFF 13 TRBJ1-1 TRBV27
CASSRLGRNTEAFF 14 TRBJ1-1 TRBV5-6
CASTSNYGYTF 11 TRBJ1-2 TRBV27
CASSLGQGADTQYF 14 TRBJ2-3 TRBV7-2
CASNMGGGEQYF 12 TRBJ2-7 TRBV2
CATWEPNSYNSPLHF 15 TRBJ1-6 TRBV10-3
CASSNRDRGTNYGYTF 16 TRBJ1-2 TRBV5-4
CSAIQQGEDTF 11 TRBJ1-2 TRBV29-1
CASSPPLRTDTQYF 14 TRBJ2-3 TRBV18
CASSLAGQGASNYGYTF 17 TRBJ1-2 TRBV7-2
CASSFQGPEKLFF 13 TRBJ1-4 TRBV7-9